Each of the 5 T cell receptor beta chains below was sequenced from the same sample in a study of control samples from healthy donors and cancer patients. TCRdb's copy holds only in-frame clones and misses some; the assay was immunoSEQ multiplex PCR. Of around 120,000 clones listed, 85% to 95% were seen once; the top ten hold about 1.7%. Sequencing was performed on PBMCs. Receptor source: a man aged 45 to 65 with head and neck cancer.

There are many counts of this clone. This chain joins TRBV28 and TRBJ2-7, with D possibly matching TRBD1 (5 bases). CDR3 length: 13 amino acids. The germline gives CDR1 MDHEN, CDR2 SYDVKM. V lost 6 bases, J lost 6 bases, and 15 bases lay in between. CDR3 DNA: TGTGCCAGCAGCCAGCTTGGGGCGAGCGAGCAGTACTTC. Its translation is CASSQLGASEQYF.

J is TRBJ1-1 and V is TRBV18, with 8 bases aligning to TRBD1. The trim removed 4 bases at V and 7 bases at J, leaving 8 bases unmatched. The CDR3 runs 14 residues. The germline gives CDR1 KGHSH, CDR2 LQKENI. The CDR3 coding sequence is TGTGCCAGCTCACTCCGACAGGGGAGGGGTGAAGCTTTCTTT. Its protein is CASSLRQGRGEAFF. The full variable domain, in which reference TRBV18 and TRBJ1-1 provide the parts outside the CDR3, is NAGVMQNPRHLVRRRGQEARLRCSPMKGHSHVYWYRQLPEEGLKFMVYLQKENIIDESGMPKERFSAEFPKEGPSILRIQQVVRGDSAAYFCASSLRQGRGEAFFGQGTRLTVV.

The chain combines TRBV4-3 with TRBJ2-7; weak D call: TRBD2 (5 bases). V was cut by 4 bases and J by 6 bases, with 13 bases left in between. CDR3 length equals 13 residues. Germline values: CDR1 LGHNA, CDR2 YSLEER. The DNA for the CDR3 is TGCGCCAGCAGCCTCTCCACGGGGATCGAGCAGTACTTC. It yields the protein CASSLSTGIEQYF.

The chain joins TRBV7-9 to TRBJ1-4, with D possibly matching TRBD1 (5 bases). The V end was cut by 1 base, the J end by 3 bases, with 9 bases between. In germline, CDR1 is SEHNR, CDR2 FQNEAQ (reference sequence). The CDR3 is 15 residues long. The CDR3 loop reads CASSLGGTANEKLFF. The CDR3 DNA is TGTGCCAGCAGCTTAGGGGGCACGGCTAATGAAAAACTGTTTTTT. Full variable domain (missing parts from reference TRBV7-9 and TRBJ1-4): DTGVSQNPRHKITKRGQNVTFRCDPISEHNRLYWYRQTLGQGPEFLTYFQNEAQLEKSRLLSDRFSAERPKGSFSTLEIQRTEQGDSAMYLCASSLGGTANEKLFFGSGTQLSVL.

The chain employs TRBV6-5 and TRBJ2-7; D gene uncertain. V lost 8 bases and J 3 bases, leaving 17 bases between the germline ends. The CDR3 sequence is 14 residues long. CDR1 and CDR2 (germline): MNHEY, SVGAGI. The CDR3 here is CASLAAITNYEQYF. The CDR3 DNA sequence: TGTGCCAGCCTGGCAGCGATTACTAACTACGAGCAGTACTTC.